A selection of T cell receptor beta chains follows, all from one sample in a study of post-analysis software for immune sequencing data. TCRdb reprocessed the PCR reads via MiXCR and lists one record per CDR3 protein. The sample yields about 460,000 distinct CDR3 sequences, over 35% seen once. Sample: blood. The source is a girl aged 10-17 years with multiple sclerosis. The CDR3 runs from the conserved cysteine through the conserved F or W.

CDR3: CSARDRGRLDEQFF
V: TRBV20-1
J: TRBJ2-1

CDR3: CASTQKDQTYNEQYF
V: TRBV12-3/TRBV12-4
J: TRBJ2-7

CDR3: CSARAIAGSYEQYF
V: TRBV20-1
J: TRBJ2-7

CDR3: CASTGGSRYGYTF
V: TRBV7-9
J: TRBJ1-2

CDR3: CSVKTGGLNTEAFF
V: TRBV29-1
J: TRBJ1-1

CDR3: CAISDSSRQENCGYTF
V: TRBV10-3
J: TRBJ1-2

CDR3: CASSISGTVVSGANVLTF
V: TRBV5-1
J: TRBJ2-6

CDR3: CSADSGYEYEQYF
V: TRBV20-1
J: TRBJ2-7

CDR3: CATTRQGGYEQYF
V: TRBV28
J: TRBJ2-7

CDR3: CASSAPLESGELFF
V: TRBV7-2
J: TRBJ2-2

CDR3: CASSQVETDTQYF
V: TRBV4-1
J: TRBJ2-3

CDR3: CASWGTLSYEQYF
V: TRBV6-5
J: TRBJ2-7

CDR3: CASSVVPDYEQYF
V: TRBV9
J: TRBJ2-7

CDR3: CASRSGGTGADILTF
V: TRBV28
J: TRBJ2-6

CDR3: CASSQGGKNYEQYF
V: TRBV11-3
J: TRBJ2-7

CDR3: CANSDEGGAPNGQYF
V: TRBV25-1
J: TRBJ2-4

CDR3: CATRVGQGDYGYTF
V: TRBV12-3/TRBV12-4
J: TRBJ1-2

CDR3: CASSNSGRAYNEQFF
V: TRBV5-4
J: TRBJ2-1

CDR3: CASSAKYEQYF
V: TRBV28
J: -